These T cell receptor beta chains were read from a single sample in a study of T cell responses to AZD1222 COVID-19 vaccine. Assay used: immunoSEQ multiplex PCR; TCRdb lists only in-frame clones, some missing. The sample records 150,000 to 180,000 clones, around nine tenths being singletons. The material was peripheral blood, obtained on day 0 of AZD1222 vaccination. These receptors were collected from an adult in good health. CDR3s include the opening cysteine and the closing phenylalanine or tryptophan. Each record gives: D gene, CDR3 length, J gene, clone size, V gene, CDR3 protein, CDR3 DNA. The D gene is left open where the match is weak. A row's size may be missing; if present it is once, few, many or a size class.

.	16	TRBJ2-1	.	TRBV5-1	CASREGALSSYNEQFF	TGCGCCAGCAGGGAAGGGGCCCTAAGCTCCTACAATGAGCAGTTCTTC
.	16	TRBJ2-3	.	TRBV5-1	CASSLVGPPGTDTQYF	TGCGCCAGCAGCTTGGTCGGGCCCCCCGGCACAGATACGCAGTATTTT
.	14	TRBJ1-2	few	TRBV24-1	CATSAQDTGYGYTF	TGTGCCACCAGCGCTCAAGACACGGGCTATGGCTACACCTTC
.	13	TRBJ2-1	.	TRBV13	CASSLGGYNEQFF	TGTGCCAGCAGCTTAGGAGGCTACAATGAGCAGTTCTTC
TRBD1	14	TRBJ2-7	few	TRBV13	CASSLAGQGAWQYF	TGTGCCAGCAGCTTAGCCGGACAGGGGGCCTGGCAGTACTTC
TRBD1	15	TRBJ1-3	.	TRBV10-2	CASTYGQGAGNTIYF	TGCGCCAGCACCTATGGACAGGGGGCTGGAAACACCATATATTTT
.	14	TRBJ1-4	.	TRBV6-1	CASSDRRFNEKLFF	TGTGCCAGCAGTGACAGGCGGTTTAATGAAAAACTGTTTTTT
TRBD1	18	TRBJ2-2	.	TRBV19	CASSMTLRDRANTGELFF	TGTGCCAGTAGTATGACCCTCCGGGACAGGGCGAACACCGGGGAGCTGTTTTTT
.	15	TRBJ1-2	.	TRBV11-2	CASSLVGGWRYGYTF	TGTGCCAGCAGCTTAGTTGGTGGTTGGAGGTATGGCTACACCTTC
TRBD1	17	TRBJ1-5	.	TRBV7-2	CASTLSQAGGAGQPQHF	TGTGCCAGCACCTTGTCCCAAGCAGGGGGCGCGGGACAGCCCCAGCATTTT
.	15	TRBJ2-2	.	TRBV28	CASSFFNLRDGELFF	TGTGCCAGCAGTTTTTTCAACCTCAGGGACGGGGAGCTGTTTTTT
.	16	TRBJ1-5	.	TRBV4-3	CASSLRLDSINQPQHF	TGCGCCAGCAGCCTCAGGTTGGACAGTATCAATCAGCCCCAGCATTTT
TRBD1	16	TRBJ1-1	.	TRBV7-2	CASSFGTGILGTEAFF	TGTGCCAGCAGCTTCGGGACAGGGATTCTGGGCACTGAAGCTTTCTTT
.	15	TRBJ2-6	.	TRBV9	CASSVGGAGANVLTF	TGTGCCAGCAGCGTAGGAGGTGCTGGGGCCAACGTCCTGACTTTC
TRBD2	17	TRBJ2-7	.	TRBV7-9	CASSFTSGRFESYEQYF	TGTGCCAGCAGCTTCACTAGCGGGAGGTTCGAGTCCTACGAGCAGTACTTC
.	11	TRBJ1-2	few	TRBV19	CASSFRTVYTF	TGTGCCAGTAGTTTCAGGACAGTGTACACCTTC
TRBD1	13	TRBJ2-7	.	TRBV29-1	CSVGYRGRSEQYF	TGCAGCGTAGGCTACAGGGGGCGAAGCGAGCAGTACTTC
TRBD1	15	TRBJ1-5	.	TRBV18	CASSPGTGSNQPQHF	TGTGCCAGCTCACCCGGGACAGGGTCCAATCAGCCCCAGCATTTT
TRBD1	14	TRBJ2-3	.	TRBV24-1	CATSETGMKDTQYF	TGTGCCACTTCCGAGACAGGGATGAAAGATACGCAGTATTTT
TRBD2	14	TRBJ2-1	.	TRBV5-1	CASSFLGLANEQFF	TGCGCCAGCAGCTTCTTGGGACTAGCGAATGAGCAGTTCTTC
TRBD1	16	TRBJ1-5	once	TRBV6-6	CASRATTGQSYQPQHF	TGTGCCAGCAGGGCGACTACGGGACAGTCATATCAGCCCCAGCATTTT
TRBD1	13	TRBJ1-3	once	TRBV29-1	CSVTQGIGNTIYF	TGCAGCGTTACACAGGGGATCGGAAACACCATATATTTT
TRBD1	13	TRBJ2-7	.	TRBV25-1	CASNRGSSYEQYF	TGTGCCAGTAACAGGGGGAGCTCCTACGAGCAGTACTTC
TRBD1	14	TRBJ1-1	once	TRBV19	CASRRTGQNTEAFF	TGTGCCAGTAGAAGGACAGGGCAGAACACTGAAGCTTTCTTT
.	15	TRBJ1-6	.	TRBV3-1/TRBV3-2	CASSQDGTGSSPLHF	TGTGCCAGCAGCCAAGACGGGACGGGGAGTTCGCCCCTCCACTTT
.	13	TRBJ1-1	.	TRBV18	CASSPANPEAAFF	TGTGCCAGCTCACCGGCCAACCCAGAGGCAGCTTTCTTT
TRBD2	16	TRBJ2-7	.	TRBV14	CASSHLGGREQYEQYF	TGTGCCAGCAGCCACCTCGGTGGGAGGGAGCAGTACGAGCAGTACTTC